The 14 T cell receptor beta chains below all came from one sample that was sequenced in a study of CD8 T cells in ankylosing spondylitis. TCRdb itself ran the 5' RACE reads through MiXCR, one entry per CDR3 protein. The table has some 270,000 distinct CDR3 sequences, 15% to 20% seen once. Sequencing was done on a sample of blood, either unsorted or a sorted T cell fraction (not recorded which). The receptors were gathered from a male donor with ankylosing spondylitis or in good health (not recorded which).

The table lists this clonotype with a few counts. The rearrangement links TRBV7-8 to TRBJ2-3; 8 bases align to TRBD2. The CDR3 consists of 15 residues. Germline V gene lookup returns CDR1 SGHVS and CDR2 FQNEAQ. Trimming took 3 bases from V and 2 from J; bases not matched to a gene: 4. The CDR3 spells CASSFTTSATDTQYF. In DNA form, the CDR3 reads TGTGCCAGCAGCTTTACGACTAGCGCCACAGATACGCAGTATTTT.

A single count supports this clonotype. Lacking the conserved final phenylalanine or tryptophan, this CDR3 likely reflects a read error. This chain connects TRBV7-9 to TRBJ1-1; tentative D call: TRBD1 (6 bases). The CDR3 contains 14 residues. Germline-derived CDR1 and CDR2 are SEHNR and FQNEAQ (reference sequence). V was shortened by 8 bases and J by 0 bases, with 13 bases between the two germline ends. The CDR3 is CASYDRTLNTEAFI. The CDR3 DNA follows: TGTGCCAGCTACGACAGGACCTTGAACACTGAAGCTTTCATT.

The chain is built from TRBV27 and TRBJ1-2, with TRBD1 as a possible D gene (6 bases). Trimming removed 8 bases from V and 10 bases from J, with 26 bases in between. There are 15 residues in the CDR3. Germline V gene lookup returns CDR1 MNHEY and CDR2 SMNVEV (reference sequence). DNA of the CDR3: TGTGCCAGCCATACAACGAGGGGACAACTATGGGACTACACCTTC. Its translation is CASHTTRGQLWDYTF.

This clonotype was seen only a few times. The chain uses TRBV7-9 and TRBJ2-1; 9 nucleotides align to TRBD2. CDR3 length: 16 residues. Germline V gives CDR1 SEHNR, CDR2 FQNEAQ (reference sequence). J gave up 5 bases and V 4 bases, and 9 bases lay outside the gene matches. The CDR3 region is CASSYPGTSHHNEQFF. In DNA, the CDR3 is TGTGCCAGCAGCTACCCCGGGACTAGCCACCACAATGAGCAGTTCTTC. Full variable domain (outside the CDR3, taken from reference TRBV7-9 and TRBJ2-1): DTGVSQNPRHKITKRGQNVTFRCDPISEHNRLYWYRQTLGQGPEFLTYFQNEAQLEKSRLLSDRFSAERPKGSFSTLEIQRTEQGDSAMYLCASSYPGTSHHNEQFFGPGTRLTVL.

V is TRBV9 and J is TRBJ2-2; 7 bases map to TRBD2. This CDR3 contains 15 residues. After removal of 4 bases from V and 4 bases from J, the junction contained 7 bases not matched to a gene. From germline, CDR1 is SGDLS and CDR2 YYNGEE. As DNA, the CDR3 is TGTGCCAGCAGCCCAATGGGAGGGATCACCGGGGAGCTGTTTTTT. The encoded protein is CASSPMGGITGELFF.

This clonotype was seen a few times. The chain carries TRBV28 and TRBJ2-1, with D possibly matching TRBD1 (6 bases). This CDR3 contains 16 residues. Germline V gene lookup returns CDR1 MDHEN and CDR2 SYDVKM. Trimming stripped 2 bases from V and 0 bases from J, with 11 bases between. CDR3 coding DNA: TGTGCCAGCAGTTTAGGTACAGGGACCTCCTACAATGAGCAGTTCTTC. It specifies CASSLGTGTSYNEQFF.

The V call is TRBV29-1, the J call TRBJ2-1, with 13 positions matching TRBD2. The CDR3 length is 17 residues. After removal of 6 bases from V and 3 bases from J, the junction contained 11 bases not matched to a gene. The germline V gene encodes CDR1 SQVTM and CDR2 ANQGSEA. As DNA, the CDR3 is TGCAGCGTAACCGGGACTAGCGGGACCCCCATCTACAATGAGCAGTTCTTC. It specifies CSVTGTSGTPIYNEQFF.

This clonotype occurred a few times. This chain joins TRBV12-3 or TRBV12-4 and TRBJ2-7; weak D call: TRBD2 (6 bases). V was clipped by 1 base and J by 6 bases, with 13 bases between them. The CDR3 extends over 14 amino acids. The CDR3 bases are TGTGCCAGCAGTTTAGTAATAGCGGTTGGCGAGCAGTACTTC. It yields the protein CASSLVIAVGEQYF.

This clonotype was counted a few times. For the CDR3, the DNA is TGTGCCAGCAGCTTAACGTCAGGGGTGAATGAGCAGTTCTTC. It is translated as CASSLTSGVNEQFF. The chain has TRBV7-9 and TRBJ2-1; weak D call: TRBD1 (6 bases). Germline CDR1 SEHNR, CDR2 FQNEAQ (reference sequence). There are 14 residues in the CDR3. Trimming stripped 2 bases from V and 7 bases from J, with 12 bases between.

V and J are TRBV29-1 and TRBJ2-7; 9 bases are a match to TRBD2. This CDR3 is 16 amino acids long. CDR1 is SQVTM and CDR2 is ANQGSEA in the germline V gene. With V trimmed by 1 base and J by 0 bases, 7 bases remained unmatched. The CDR3 nucleotides read TGCAGCGTTGAAGGCGCTAGCGGGACTAGCTCCTACGAGCAGTACTTC. This codes for CSVEGASGTSSYEQYF.

In its sample, this clonotype was seen once. The chain carries TRBV7-9 and TRBJ2-1, with a possible D match to TRBD1 (7 bases). V dropped 5 bases and J dropped 9 bases, with 17 bases sitting between them. Germline V lookup: CDR1 SEHNR, CDR2 FQNEAQ (reference sequence). The CDR3 is 14 amino acids. CDR3 bases: TGTGCCAGCAGCCCTGGGGGGACAGCTGGTGAGCAGTTCTTC. This gives the protein CASSPGGTAGEQFF.

The chain couples TRBV12-3 or TRBV12-4 to TRBJ2-3, with 10 bases lining up with TRBD2. Germline trimming cut 5 bases from V and 6 bases from J; bases unmatched to any gene: 8. The CDR3 has 15 amino acids. In nucleotides, the CDR3 is TGTGCCAGCAGTACAGCGGGAGGGGAGTCGGATACGCAGTATTTT. It translates to CASSTAGGESDTQYF.

The chain carries TRBV6-2 or TRBV6-3 and TRBJ2-1; 13 bases line up with TRBD2. CDR3 size: 15 residues. Trimming removed 6 bases from V and 7 bases from J; junction bases left unmatched: 6. Germline CDR1 and CDR2: MNHEY and SVGEGT. The CDR3 spells CASSWTSGSSNEQFF. CDR3 DNA: TGTGCCAGCAGCTGGACTAGCGGGAGTTCTAATGAGCAGTTCTTC.

This clonotype was seen ten or more times. This chain uses TRBV29-1 with TRBJ2-7, with D perhaps matching TRBD1 or TRBD2 (5 bases each). V was clipped by 4 bases and J by 0 bases, with 16 bases between them. The CDR3 is 15 residues long. CDR1 and CDR2 from the germline V gene are SQVTM and ANQGSEA. The CDR3 DNA follows: TGCAGCGTTGCGAGAGGGGACCATGACTCCTACGAGCAGTACTTC. Amino acids: CSVARGDHDSYEQYF.